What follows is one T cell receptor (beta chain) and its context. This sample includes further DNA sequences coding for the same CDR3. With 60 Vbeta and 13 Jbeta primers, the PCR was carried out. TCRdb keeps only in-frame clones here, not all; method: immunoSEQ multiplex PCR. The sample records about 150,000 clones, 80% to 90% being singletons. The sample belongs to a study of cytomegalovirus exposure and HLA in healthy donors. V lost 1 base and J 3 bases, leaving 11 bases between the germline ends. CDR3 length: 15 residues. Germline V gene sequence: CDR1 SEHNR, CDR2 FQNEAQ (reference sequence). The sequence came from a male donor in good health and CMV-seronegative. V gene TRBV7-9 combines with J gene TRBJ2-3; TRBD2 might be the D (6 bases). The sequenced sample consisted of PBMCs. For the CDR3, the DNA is TGTGCCAGCAGCTTAGGGGACTCAAGAACAGATACGCAGTATTTT. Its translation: CASSLGDSRTDTQYF.